This TCR beta chain was obtained from a study of radiation and T cells in renal cell carcinoma. Details on this clone: Its antigen is unidentified.

Germline values: CDR1 SNHLY, CDR2 FYNNEI. Trimming took off 7 bases at V and 2 bases at J, with 12 bases between the two ends. The CDR3 covers 13 residues. Study-wide results and limits: No pretreatment tumor biopsies were available for baseline clonotypes.

Stated time point: blood 2 weeks post-SBRT. This sample's treatment: 15 Gy SBRT to primary tumor, nephrectomy 4 weeks later. After SBRT, blood was collected at 2 and 4 weeks, plus baseline. Clear cell pathology was present in this patient's renal cell carcinoma. Some clones are missing from TCRdb's copy, which holds only in-frame ones; the method was immunoSEQ multiplex PCR. The data show some 120,000 clones, about 81% seen once. The receptor was derived from a woman in her sixties with renal cell carcinoma. Specimen: blood, collected from a patient whose treatment included radiotherapy and nephrectomy. V and J are TRBV2 and TRBJ2-7; D may be TRBD1 (6 bases). The CDR3 is CASIRGGPYEQYF. The CDR3 nucleotides read TGTGCCAGCATCCGTGGGGGCCCCTACGAGCAGTACTTC.